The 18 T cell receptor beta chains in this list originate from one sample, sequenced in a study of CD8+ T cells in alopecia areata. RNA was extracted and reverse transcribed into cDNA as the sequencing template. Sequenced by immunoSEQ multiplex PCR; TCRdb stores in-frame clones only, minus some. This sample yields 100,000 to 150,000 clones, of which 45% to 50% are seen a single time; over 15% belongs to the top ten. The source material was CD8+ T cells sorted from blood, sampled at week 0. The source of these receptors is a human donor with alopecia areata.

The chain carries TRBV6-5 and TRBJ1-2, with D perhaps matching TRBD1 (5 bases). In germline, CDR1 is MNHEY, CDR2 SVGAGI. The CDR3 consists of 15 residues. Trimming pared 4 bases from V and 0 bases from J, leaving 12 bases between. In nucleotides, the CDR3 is TGTGCCAGCAGTTCCTTCAGGGAAACTAACTATGGCTACACCTTC. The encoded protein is CASSSFRETNYGYTF.

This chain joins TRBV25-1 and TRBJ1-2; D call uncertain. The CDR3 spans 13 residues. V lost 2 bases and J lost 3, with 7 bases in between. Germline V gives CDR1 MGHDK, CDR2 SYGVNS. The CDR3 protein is CASSEDNYYGYTF. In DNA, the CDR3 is TGTGCCAGCAGTGAAGACAACTACTATGGCTACACCTTC.

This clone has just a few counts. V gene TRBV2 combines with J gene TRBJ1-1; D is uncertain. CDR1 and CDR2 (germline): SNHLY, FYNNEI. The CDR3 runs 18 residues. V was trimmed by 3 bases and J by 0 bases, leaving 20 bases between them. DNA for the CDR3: TGTGCCAGCAGTGACCCCGAGGAGAGGGCTCCGATGAACACTGAAGCTTTCTTT. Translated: CASSDPEERAPMNTEAFF.

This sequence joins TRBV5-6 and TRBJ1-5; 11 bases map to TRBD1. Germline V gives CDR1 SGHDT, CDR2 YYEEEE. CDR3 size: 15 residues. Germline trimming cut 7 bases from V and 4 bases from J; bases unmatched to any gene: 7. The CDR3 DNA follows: TGTGCCAGCCACGGACAGGGGGCAGGGAATCAGCCCCAGCATTTT. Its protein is CASHGQGAGNQPQHF.

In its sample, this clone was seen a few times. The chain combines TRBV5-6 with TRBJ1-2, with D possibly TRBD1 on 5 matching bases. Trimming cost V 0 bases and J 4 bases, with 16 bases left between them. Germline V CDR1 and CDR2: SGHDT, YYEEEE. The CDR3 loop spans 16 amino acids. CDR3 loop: CASSLDGGPSSYGYTF. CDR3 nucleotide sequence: TGTGCCAGCAGCTTGGACGGGGGTCCGTCATCCTATGGCTACACCTTC.

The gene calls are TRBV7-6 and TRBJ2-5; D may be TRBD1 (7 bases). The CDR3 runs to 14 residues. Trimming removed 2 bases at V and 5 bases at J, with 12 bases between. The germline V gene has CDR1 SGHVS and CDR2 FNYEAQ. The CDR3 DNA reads TGTGCCAGCAGCTTAACGGCAGGGGGGGAGACCCAGTACTTC. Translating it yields CASSLTAGGETQYF.

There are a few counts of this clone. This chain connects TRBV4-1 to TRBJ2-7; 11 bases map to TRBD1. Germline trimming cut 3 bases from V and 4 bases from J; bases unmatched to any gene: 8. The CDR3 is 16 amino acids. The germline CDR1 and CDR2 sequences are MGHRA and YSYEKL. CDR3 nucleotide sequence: TGCGCCAGCAGCCATAATCCGGGACAGGGGGTTTACGAGCAGTACTTC. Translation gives CASSHNPGQGVYEQYF.

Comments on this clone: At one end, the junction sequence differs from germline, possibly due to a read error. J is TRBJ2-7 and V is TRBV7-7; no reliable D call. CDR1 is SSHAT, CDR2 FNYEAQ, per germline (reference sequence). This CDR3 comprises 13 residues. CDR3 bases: TGTGCTAGCAGCTACGGGCCTTCTTACGAGCAGTACTTC. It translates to CASSYGPSYEQYF.

CDR3 sequence reads: CASSARDRGIEQYF. The CDR3 DNA reads TGTGCCAGCAGCGCCCGCGACAGGGGAATCGAGCAGTACTTC. V usage is TRBV9 and J usage is TRBJ2-7; TRBD1 matches at 8 bases. The V gene's germline CDR1 is SGDLS and CDR2 YYNGEE. The CDR3 is 14 amino acids. The V and J ends lost 3 bases and 6 bases, in that order; junction bases with no gene match: 8.

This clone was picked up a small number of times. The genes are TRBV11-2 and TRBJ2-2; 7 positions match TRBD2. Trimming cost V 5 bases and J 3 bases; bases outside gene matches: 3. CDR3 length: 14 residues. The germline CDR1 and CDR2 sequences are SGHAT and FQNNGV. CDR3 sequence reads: CASSGEGDTGELFF. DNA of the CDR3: TGTGCCAGCAGCGGGGAGGGCGACACCGGGGAGCTGTTTTTT. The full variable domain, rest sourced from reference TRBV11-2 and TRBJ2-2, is EAGVAQSPRYKIIEKRQSVAFWCNPISGHATLYWYQQILGQGPKLLIQFQNNGVVDDSQLPKDRFSAERLKGVDSTLKIQPAKLEDSAVYLCASSGEGDTGELFFGEGSRLTVL.

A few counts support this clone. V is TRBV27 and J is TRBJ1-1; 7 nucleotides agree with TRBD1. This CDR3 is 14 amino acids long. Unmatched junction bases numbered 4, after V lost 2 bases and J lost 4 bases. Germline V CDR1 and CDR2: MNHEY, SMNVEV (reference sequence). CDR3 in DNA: TGTGCCAGCAGTTTACTAGGGGGCGGCACTGAAGCTTTCTTT. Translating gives CASSLLGGGTEAFF.

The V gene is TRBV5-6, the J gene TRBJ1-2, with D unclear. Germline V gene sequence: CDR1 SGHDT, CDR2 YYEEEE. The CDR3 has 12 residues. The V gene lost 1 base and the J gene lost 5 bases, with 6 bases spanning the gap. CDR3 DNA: TGTGCCAGCAGCTTGAATAGGTATGGCTACACCTTC. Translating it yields CASSLNRYGYTF.

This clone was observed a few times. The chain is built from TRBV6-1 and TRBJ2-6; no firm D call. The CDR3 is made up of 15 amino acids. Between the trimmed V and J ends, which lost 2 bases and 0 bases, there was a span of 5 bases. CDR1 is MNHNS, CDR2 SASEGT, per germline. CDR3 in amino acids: CASSEKGSGANVLTF. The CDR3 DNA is TGTGCCAGCAGTGAAAAGGGCTCTGGGGCCAACGTCCTGACTTTC.

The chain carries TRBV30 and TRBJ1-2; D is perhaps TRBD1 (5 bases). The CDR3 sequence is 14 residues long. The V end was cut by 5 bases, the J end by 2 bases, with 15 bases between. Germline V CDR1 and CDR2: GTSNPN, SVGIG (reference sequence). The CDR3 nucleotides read TGTGCCTGGCTGACCCCGGGACGGAACTATGGCTACACCTTC. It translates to CAWLTPGRNYGYTF.

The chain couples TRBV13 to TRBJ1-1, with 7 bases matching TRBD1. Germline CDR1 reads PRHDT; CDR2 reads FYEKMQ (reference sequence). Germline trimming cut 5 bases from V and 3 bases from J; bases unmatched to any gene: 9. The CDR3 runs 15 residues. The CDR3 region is CASSPPMTGHTEAFF. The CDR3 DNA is TGTGCCAGCAGCCCCCCCATGACAGGGCACACTGAAGCTTTCTTT.

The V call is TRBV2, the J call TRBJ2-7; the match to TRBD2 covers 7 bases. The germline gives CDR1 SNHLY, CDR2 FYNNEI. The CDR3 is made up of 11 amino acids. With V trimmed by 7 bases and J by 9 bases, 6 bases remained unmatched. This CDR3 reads CASIGGIGQYF. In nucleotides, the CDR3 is TGTGCCAGCATCGGGGGGATCGGGCAGTACTTC. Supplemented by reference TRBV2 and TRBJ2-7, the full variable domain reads EPEVTQTPSHQVTQMGQEVILRCVPISNHLYFYWYRQILGQKVEFLVSFYNNEISEKSEIFDDQFSVERPDGSNFTLKIRSTKLEDSAMYFCASIGGIGQYFGPGTRLTVT.

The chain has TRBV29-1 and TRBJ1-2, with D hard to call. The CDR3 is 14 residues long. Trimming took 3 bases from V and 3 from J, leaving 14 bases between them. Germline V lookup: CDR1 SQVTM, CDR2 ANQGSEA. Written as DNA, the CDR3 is TGCAGCGTTGAGATTTCTTTAGGAGACTATGGCTACACCTTC. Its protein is CSVEISLGDYGYTF. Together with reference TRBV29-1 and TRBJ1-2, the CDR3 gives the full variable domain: SAVISQKPSRDICQRGTSLTIQCQVDSQVTMMFWYRQQPGQSLTLIATANQGSEATYESGFVIDKFPISRPNLTFSTLTVSNMSPEDSSIYLCSVEISLGDYGYTFGSGTRLTVV.

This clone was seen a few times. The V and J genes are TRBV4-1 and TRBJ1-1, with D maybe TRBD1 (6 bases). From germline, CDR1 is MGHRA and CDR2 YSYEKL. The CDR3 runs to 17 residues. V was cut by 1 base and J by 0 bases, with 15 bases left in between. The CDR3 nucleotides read TGCGCCAGCAGCCAAGTGAACAGGGCAGAAATGAACACTGAAGCTTTCTTT. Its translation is CASSQVNRAEMNTEAFF.